Listed below are T cell receptor beta chains from one sample, sequenced in a study of control samples from healthy donors and cancer patients. Libraries were prepared by immunoSEQ multiplex PCR; TCRdb keeps only in-frame clonotypes and omits some of them. The data show some 130,000 clones, roughly 90% seen once. The sequenced sample consisted of blood. The receptors here all came from a man aged 40-50 years in good health. CDR3s include the opening cysteine and the closing phenylalanine or tryptophan. A D gene is named only where the DNA matches it firmly. The size entry is marked missing in some rows and otherwise reads once, few, many or a size class.

>TRBV13|TRBJ1-6|TRBD1|.
TGTGCCAGCAGTCAAGGGCGGGACAGGGGTTCACCCCTCCACTTT
CASSQGRDRGSPLHF
>TRBV6-2/TRBV6-3|TRBJ2-7|TRBD2|few
TGTGCCAGCAGTCTAGCGGGGGGGTTTCTCGAGCAGTACTTC
CASSLAGGFLEQYF
>TRBV24-1|TRBJ2-5|.|.
TGTGCCACCAGTGGTTCGGCGGGACAAGAGACCCAGTACTTC
CATSGSAGQETQYF
>TRBV30|TRBJ1-1|TRBD1|.
TGTGCCTGGAGAACTGATCCGGGACAGGGGACCCCTGAAGCTTTCTTT
CAWRTDPGQGTPEAFF
>TRBV7-3|TRBJ2-5|TRBD2|.
TGTGCCAGCAGCTTGACTAGCGGGGGGGCAGAGACCCAGTACTTC
CASSLTSGGAETQYF
>TRBV3-1/TRBV3-2|TRBJ2-7|.|.
TGTGCCAGCAGCCAAGAATTGGGCCCTGGAGCCTACGAGCAGTACTTC
CASSQELGPGAYEQYF
>TRBV5-4|TRBJ1-4|.|.
TGTGCCAGCAGCTTCACCGGGGGCGCGACTGAAAAACTGTTTTTT
CASSFTGGATEKLFF
>TRBV28|TRBJ1-6|TRBD1|.
TGTGCCAGCAGTTTAAGGTCAGGGGGCTTTTCACCCCTCCACTTT
CASSLRSGGFSPLHF
>TRBV5-4|TRBJ1-2|.|.
TGTGCCAGCAGCTTGGGGGAAGGAACTCCTAAATTC
CASSLGEGTPKF
>TRBV5-1|TRBJ1-4|.|.
TGCGCCAGCAGCTTGTCAGGGGATGAAAAACTGTTTTTT
CASSLSGDEKLFF
>TRBV5-1|TRBJ2-7|.|few
TGCGCCAGCAGCTTGAGGAGCGAGCAGTACTTC
CASSLRSEQYF
>TRBV12-3/TRBV12-4|TRBJ2-7|.|.
TGTGCCAGCAGGAGAACAGGCCGTTACGAGCAGTACTTC
CASRRTGRYEQYF
>TRBV9|TRBJ2-2|TRBD1|.
TGTGCCAGCAGCGTAGGTGGCAGGGGGCCCGGGGAGCTGTTTTTT
CASSVGGRGPGELFF
>TRBV2|TRBJ1-1|.|once
TGTGCCAGCAGAGATCACAGAAACCATAACACTGAAGCTTTCTTT
CASRDHRNHNTEAFF
>TRBV6-6|TRBJ1-2|.|.
TGTGCCAGCAGTGGGACGCTCTATGGCTACACCTTC
CASSGTLYGYTF
>TRBV5-1|TRBJ2-3|.|.
TGCGCCAGCAGCTTGGAGCGGCGAGGGTCGGCAGATACGCAGTATTTT
CASSLERRGSADTQYF
>TRBV15|TRBJ2-7|.|.
TGTGCCACCAGCAGAGACCTTATTCACCCTGGAGGCGAGCAGTACTTC
CATSRDLIHPGGEQYF
>TRBV4-1|TRBJ1-4|TRBD1|.
TGCGCCAGCAGCCAAGATCCCTGGACAGGGGGCGGAAAACTGTTTTTT
CASSQDPWTGGGKLFF
>TRBV2|TRBJ2-6|.|.
TGTGCCAGCATGGAGGACAAAGCCAACGTCCTGACTTTC
CASMEDKANVLTF
>TRBV3-1/TRBV3-2|TRBJ2-7|TRBD2|once
TGTGCCAGCAGCCAAGATACCGGGGGGGCCGGTATCTACGAGCAGTACTTC
CASSQDTGGAGIYEQYF
>TRBV19|TRBJ2-7|.|.
TGTGCCAGTAGTACTGACAGGTCTCGGACCTACGAGCAGTACTTC
CASSTDRSRTYEQYF
>TRBV6-6|TRBJ2-7|.|.
TGTGCCAGCAGTTCGACAGGCCGGCAGTACTTC
CASSSTGRQYF
>TRBV6-1|TRBJ1-5|.|.
TGTGCCAGCAGTGAAGGTGGAGGAAACAATCAGCCCCAGCATTTT
CASSEGGGNNQPQHF
>TRBV3-1/TRBV3-2|TRBJ1-6|.|.
TGTGCCAGCAGCCAAGAGGGGAATAATTCACCCCTCCACTTT
CASSQEGNNSPLHF
>TRBV11-2|TRBJ2-3|.|.
TGTGCCAGCAGCTTATTAACAGGGAGAGGCACAGATACGCAGTATTTT
CASSLLTGRGTDTQYF
>TRBV6-6|TRBJ1-5|.|.
TGTGCCAGCAGTCGAACAGGGAGGGATCAGCCCCAGCATTTT
CASSRTGRDQPQHF
>TRBV6-5|TRBJ1-2|.|.
TGTGCCAGCACTAAGGACACAACCCAGCGGGGCTACACCTTC
CASTKDTTQRGYTF
>TRBV18|TRBJ2-1|TRBD1|once
TGTGCCAGCTCACTCCCGGGACAGGGGGGTAATGAGCAGTTCTTC
CASSLPGQGGNEQFF
>TRBV5-1|TRBJ2-3|.|.
TGCGCCAGCAGCCTAACCTACGGGTGGGGTGATACGCAGTATTTT
CASSLTYGWGDTQYF
>TRBV2|TRBJ2-2|TRBD1|.
TGTGCCAGCAGTGGCTACAGGGGCGGCACCGGGGAGCTGTTTTTT
CASSGYRGGTGELFF
>TRBV7-2|TRBJ2-7|.|.
TGTGCCAGCAGCTTAGATTTCCGGGCTTTATACGAGCAGTACTTC
CASSLDFRALYEQYF
>TRBV2|TRBJ1-4|.|.
TGTGCCAGCAGTGTCTTTCAGTTTAGTCGTGCTAATGAAAAACTGTTTTTT
CASSVFQFSRANEKLFF
>TRBV10-3|TRBJ1-4|.|.
TGTGCCACAACAAACCGGGCTAATGAAAAACTGTTTTTT
CATTNRANEKLFF
>TRBV9|TRBJ1-3|.|.
TGTGCCAGCAGCGTATTGGGGGCGAGCAACACCATATATTTT
CASSVLGASNTIYF